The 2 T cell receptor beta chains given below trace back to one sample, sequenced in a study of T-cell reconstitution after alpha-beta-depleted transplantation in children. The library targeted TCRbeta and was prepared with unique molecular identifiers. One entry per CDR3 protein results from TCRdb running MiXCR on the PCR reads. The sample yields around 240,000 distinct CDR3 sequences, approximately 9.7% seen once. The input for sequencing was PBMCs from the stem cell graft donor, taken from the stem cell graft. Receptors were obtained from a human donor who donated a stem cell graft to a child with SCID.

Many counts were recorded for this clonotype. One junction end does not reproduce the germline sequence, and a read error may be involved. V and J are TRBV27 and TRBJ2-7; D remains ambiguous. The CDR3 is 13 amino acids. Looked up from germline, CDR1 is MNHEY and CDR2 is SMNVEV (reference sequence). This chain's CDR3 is CASSFGVSYEQYF. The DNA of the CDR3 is TGCGCCAGCAGCTTCGGAGTCTCCTACGAGCAGTACTTC.

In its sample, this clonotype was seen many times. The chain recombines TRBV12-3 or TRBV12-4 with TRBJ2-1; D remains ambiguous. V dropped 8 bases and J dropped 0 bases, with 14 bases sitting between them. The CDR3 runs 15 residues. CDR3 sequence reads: CASRSVASSYNEQFF. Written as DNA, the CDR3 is TGTGCCAGCCGGTCGGTCGCTAGCTCCTACAATGAGCAGTTCTTC.